One sample yielded the 15 T cell receptor beta chains listed below, sequenced in a study of OX40 agonist ivuxolimab in advanced cancers. Repertoires were generated with immunoSEQ multiplex PCR, while TCRdb's copy carries only in-frame clones and drops some. Among some 84,000 clones listed, about 91% were seen once. Specimen: CD4+ or CD8+ T cells sorted from blood, collected in a trial of the OX40 agonist ivuxolimab. The source is an adult with an advanced solid tumor such as melanoma, head and neck, liver or kidney cancer.

The V call is TRBV2, the J call TRBJ2-4; D is possibly TRBD2 (5 bases). V was clipped by 3 bases and J by 1 base, with 13 bases between them. The CDR3 extends over 16 amino acids. Germline CDR1 and CDR2: SNHLY and FYNNEI. The CDR3 DNA reads as TGTGCCAGCAGTGACGGTTACGGCGGGGCCAAAAACATTCAGTACTTC. It codes for CASSDGYGGAKNIQYF.

This clone has a single count. The chain recombines TRBV7-2 with TRBJ1-1; 8 bases fit TRBD1. From germline, CDR1 is SGHTA and CDR2 FQGNSA. J was trimmed by 3 bases and V by 5 bases; bases with no gene match: 5. The CDR3 has 14 amino acids. The CDR3 bases are TGTGCCAGCAGCCAGACAGGGGCGTACACTGAAGCTTTCTTT. Translated: CASSQTGAYTEAFF.

The chain is built from TRBV19 and TRBJ2-4; 7 bases fit TRBD1. Germline lookup yields CDR1 LNHDA and CDR2 SQIVND (reference sequence). This CDR3 is built from 16 residues. Unmatched junction bases numbered 7, after V lost 5 bases and J lost 0 bases. Here the CDR3 reads CASSAWDSLAKNIQYF. CDR3 DNA sequence: TGTGCCAGTAGTGCATGGGACAGCCTAGCCAAAAACATTCAGTACTTC.

This clone was found once. The chain has TRBV18 and TRBJ2-1; 9 nucleotides line up with TRBD1. Unmatched junction bases numbered 13, after V lost 4 bases and J lost 9 bases. From germline, CDR1 is KGHSH and CDR2 LQKENI. This CDR3 comprises 16 residues. In nucleotides, the CDR3 is TGTGCCAGCTCACTGCTCGGGACAGGGATGAATAGTGAGCAGTTCTTC. It translates to CASSLLGTGMNSEQFF. Combining the CDR3 with reference TRBV18 and TRBJ2-1 gives the whole variable domain NAGVMQNPRHLVRRRGQEARLRCSPMKGHSHVYWYRQLPEEGLKFMVYLQKENIIDESGMPKERFSAEFPKEGPSILRIQQVVRGDSAAYFCASSLLGTGMNSEQFFGPGTRLTVL.

The rearrangement uses TRBV18 and TRBJ1-4; 10 bases agree with TRBD1. V shed 5 bases, J shed 9 bases, and the junction held 12 bases outside the gene matches. CDR1 KGHSH and CDR2 LQKENI come from the germline V gene. The CDR3 is made up of 16 amino acids. The CDR3 sequence: CASSTTGTGEQKKLFF. The CDR3 nucleotides are TGTGCCAGCTCAACAACCGGGACAGGGGAACAGAAAAAACTGTTTTTT.

The chain links TRBV28 to TRBJ2-7, with D maybe TRBD1 (6 bases). CDR1 MDHEN and CDR2 SYDVKM come from the germline V gene. V was trimmed by 6 bases and J by 3 bases, leaving 12 bases between them. The CDR3 has 13 amino acids. CDR3 sequence (DNA): TGTGCCAGCAGAATTCCGGACAGCTACGAGCAGTACTTC. This codes for CASRIPDSYEQYF.

The chain recombines TRBV28 with TRBJ1-2; no clear D. V lost 3 bases, J lost 3 bases, and 5 bases lay in between. From germline, CDR1 is MDHEN and CDR2 SYDVKM. CDR3 length equals 12 residues. The CDR3 DNA is TGTGCCAGCAGTTTGAACCACTATGGCTACACCTTC. Protein: CASSLNHYGYTF.

This sequence joins TRBV7-8 and TRBJ2-3; D gene ambiguous. CDR1 SGHVS and CDR2 FQNEAQ come from the germline V gene. The CDR3 sequence is 13 residues long. Trimming pared 2 bases from V and 4 bases from J, leaving 7 bases between. The CDR3 loop is CASSLLGPDTQYF. CDR3 DNA sequence: TGTGCCAGCAGCTTACTTGGGCCAGATACGCAGTATTTT. The full variable domain, completed using reference TRBV7-8 and TRBJ2-3, is GAGVSQSPRYKVAKRGQDVALRCDPISGHVSLFWYQQALGQGPEFLTYFQNEAQLDKSGLPSDRFFAERPEGSVSTLKIQRTQQEDSAVYLCASSLLGPDTQYFGPGTRLTVL.

This chain links TRBV7-2 with TRBJ2-7; D not certain. Germline values: CDR1 SGHTA, CDR2 FQGNSA. The CDR3 runs 14 residues. Trimming stripped 6 bases from V and 2 bases from J, with 14 bases between. CDR3 coding DNA: TGTGCCAGCAGTCATGGACGGACGACCTACGAGCAGTACTTC. This gives the protein CASSHGRTTYEQYF.

The chain is built from TRBV4-2 and TRBJ2-7; D unclear. V was clipped by 4 bases and J by 1 base, with 11 bases between them. The CDR3 loop spans 14 amino acids. Germline values: CDR1 LGHNA, CDR2 YNFKEQ. CDR3 nucleotides: TGTGCCAGCAGCCGTGCAGGTTTTTCCTACGAGCAGTACTTC. It is translated as CASSRAGFSYEQYF.

The genes are TRBV7-2 and TRBJ2-7; D might be TRBD1 or TRBD2, each matching 5 bases. V dropped 2 bases and J dropped 2 bases, with 19 bases sitting between them. Germline assignment: CDR1 SGHTA and CDR2 FQGNSA. The CDR3 length is 17 residues. As DNA, the CDR3 is TGTGCCAGCAGCTTAAGGGTTTCTGGGACGGTAACCTACGAGCAGTACTTC. Residues: CASSLRVSGTVTYEQYF.

This clone was seen a handful of times. In DNA, the CDR3 is TGTGCCAGCAGCCAAACAACACGGGAAGCTTTCTTT. This gives the protein CASSQTTREAFF. The chain couples TRBV11-2 to TRBJ1-1, with unresolved D. The CDR3 is made up of 12 amino acids. Germline lookup yields CDR1 SGHAT and CDR2 FQNNGV. Trimming left V 5 bases short and J 8 bases short, with 12 bases between.

The chain joins TRBV7-9 to TRBJ1-1, with 8 bases identical to TRBD1. Germline V gene data show CDR1 as SEHNR and CDR2 as FQNEAQ (reference sequence). V was clipped by 4 bases and J by 4 bases; unmatched bases: 5. This CDR3 is 14 amino acids long. CDR3: CASSSTGGSTEAFF. In DNA form, the CDR3 reads TGTGCCAGCAGCTCCACAGGGGGTAGCACTGAAGCTTTCTTT.

The CDR3 DNA reads as TGTTGGTCCAGCAGTCTCCGGGGAGGGGAAGCTCGCCGGGGCTACACCTTC. This codes for CWSSSLRGGEARRGYTF. This chain uses TRBV28 with TRBJ1-2, with a possible D match to TRBD1 (5 bases). The CDR3 sequence is 17 residues long. Per germline, CDR1 MDHEN and CDR2 SYDVKM.

V and J are TRBV28 and TRBJ2-3, with 8 bases that match TRBD2. V shed 6 bases, J shed 2 bases, and the junction held 4 bases outside the gene matches. The CDR3 runs 14 residues. Germline V lookup: CDR1 MDHEN, CDR2 SYDVKM. The CDR3 protein is CASSTSGDTDTQYF. DNA of the CDR3: TGTGCCAGCAGCACTAGCGGAGACACAGATACGCAGTATTTT. The complete variable domain, with remaining parts taken from reference TRBV28 and TRBJ2-3, reads DVKVTQSSRYLVKRTGEKVFLECVQDMDHENMFWYRQDPGLGLRLIYFSYDVKMKEKGDIPEGYSVSREKKERFSLILESASTNQTSMYLCASSTSGDTDTQYFGPGTRLTVL.